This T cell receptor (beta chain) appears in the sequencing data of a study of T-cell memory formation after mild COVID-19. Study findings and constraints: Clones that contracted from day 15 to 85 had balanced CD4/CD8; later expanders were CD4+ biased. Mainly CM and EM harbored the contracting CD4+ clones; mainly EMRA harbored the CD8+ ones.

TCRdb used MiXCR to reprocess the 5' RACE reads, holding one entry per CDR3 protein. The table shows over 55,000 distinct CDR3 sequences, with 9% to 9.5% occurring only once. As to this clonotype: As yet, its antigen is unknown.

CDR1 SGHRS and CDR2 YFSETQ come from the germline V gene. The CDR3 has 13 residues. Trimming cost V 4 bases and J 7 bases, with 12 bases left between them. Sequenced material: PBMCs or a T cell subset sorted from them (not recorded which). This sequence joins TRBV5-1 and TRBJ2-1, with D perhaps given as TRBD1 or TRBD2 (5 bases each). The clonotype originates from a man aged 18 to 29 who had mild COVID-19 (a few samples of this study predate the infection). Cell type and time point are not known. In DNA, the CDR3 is TGCGCCAGCAGCACGGACTGGGGGAATGAGCAGTTCTTC. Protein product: CASSTDWGNEQFF. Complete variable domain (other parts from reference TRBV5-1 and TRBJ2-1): KAGVTQTPRYLIKTRGQQVTLSCSPISGHRSVSWYQQTPGQGLQFLFEYFSETQRNKGNFPGRFSGRQFSNSRSEMNVSTLELGDSALYLCASSTDWGNEQFFGPGTRLTVL.